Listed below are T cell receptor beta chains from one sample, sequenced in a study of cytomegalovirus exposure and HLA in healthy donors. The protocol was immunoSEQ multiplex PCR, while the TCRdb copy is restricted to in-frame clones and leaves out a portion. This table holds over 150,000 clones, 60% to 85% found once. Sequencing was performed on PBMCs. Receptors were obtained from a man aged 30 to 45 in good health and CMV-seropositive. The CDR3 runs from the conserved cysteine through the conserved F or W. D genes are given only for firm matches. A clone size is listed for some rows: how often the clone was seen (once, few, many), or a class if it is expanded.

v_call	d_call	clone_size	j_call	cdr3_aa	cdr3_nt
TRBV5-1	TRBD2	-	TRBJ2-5	CASSTASGGAETQYF	TGCGCCAGCAGCACAGCTAGCGGGGGGGCTGAGACCCAGTACTTC
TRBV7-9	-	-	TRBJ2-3	CASSLLGRGMAADTQYF	TGTGCCAGCAGCTTATTGGGTCGGGGGATGGCGGCAGATACGCAGTATTTT
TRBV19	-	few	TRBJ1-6	CASSKGRHQRDNSPLHF	TGTGCCAGTAGTAAGGGGCGACACCAACGGGATAATTCACCCCTCCACTTT
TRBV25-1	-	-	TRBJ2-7	CASTAEGASYEQYF	TGTGCCAGCACCGCGGAGGGGGCTTCATACGAGCAGTACTTC
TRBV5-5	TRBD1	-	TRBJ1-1	CASRYMTGKNTEAFF	TGTGCCAGCAGGTATATGACAGGGAAGAACACTGAAGCTTTCTTT
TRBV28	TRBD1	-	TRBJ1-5	CASSPTGGDQPQHF	TGTGCCAGCAGTCCAACAGGGGGAGACCAGCCCCAGCATTTT
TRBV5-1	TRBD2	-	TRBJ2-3	CASSLGSGGRTDTQYF	TGCGCCAGCAGCTTGGGTAGCGGGGGCCGCACAGATACGCAGTATTTT
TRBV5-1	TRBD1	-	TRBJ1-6	CASSTGQGNSPLHF	TGCGCCAGCAGCACTGGACAGGGGAATTCACCCCTCCACTTT
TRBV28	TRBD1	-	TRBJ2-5	CASTIPGGRETQYF	TGTGCCAGCACCATACCAGGGGGCAGGGAGACCCAGTACTTC
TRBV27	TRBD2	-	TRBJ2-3	CASSPLGGGAQDTQYF	TGTGCCAGCAGCCCCTTGGGCGGGGGGGCTCAAGATACGCAGTATTTT
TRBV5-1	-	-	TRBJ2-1	CASSQQDYNEQFF	TGCGCCAGCAGCCAACAGGACTACAATGAGCAGTTCTTC
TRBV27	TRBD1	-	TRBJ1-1	CASSLSNRGTEAFF	TGTGCCAGCAGTTTATCGAACAGGGGCACTGAAGCTTTCTTT
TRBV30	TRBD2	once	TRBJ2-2	CAWTRGGAGELFF	TGTGCCTGGACCCGCGGGGGGGCCGGGGAGCTGTTTTTT
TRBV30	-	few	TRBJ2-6	CAWSLGLLSGANVLTF	TGTGCCTGGAGCCTAGGACTTCTCTCTGGGGCCAACGTCCTGACTTTC
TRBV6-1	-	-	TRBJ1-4	CASSETGTEKLFF	TGTGCCAGCAGTGAAACAGGAACTGAAAAACTGTTTTTT
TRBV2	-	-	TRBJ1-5	CASSSREQPQHF	TGTGCCAGCAGTTCCAGGGAACAGCCCCAGCATTTT
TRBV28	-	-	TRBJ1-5	CASSFTSFNQPQHF	TGTGCCAGCAGTTTCACCAGTTTCAATCAGCCCCAGCATTTT
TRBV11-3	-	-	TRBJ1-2	CASSGGETLTTTNYGYTF	TGTGCCAGCAGCGGGGGGGAGACCCTTACTACTACTAACTATGGCTACACCTTC
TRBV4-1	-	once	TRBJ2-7	CASSQVSSYEQYF	TGCGCCAGCAGCCAAGTTAGCTCCTACGAGCAGTACTTC
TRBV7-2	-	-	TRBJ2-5	CASSLTGQGETQYF	TGTGCCAGCAGCTTAACGGGCCAGGGAGAGACCCAGTACTTC
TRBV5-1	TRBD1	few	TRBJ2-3	CASSLRGTGGEGTDTQYF	TGCGCCAGCAGCTTGAGGGGGACAGGGGGCGAGGGCACAGATACGCAGTATTTT
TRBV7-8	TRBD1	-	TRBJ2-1	CASSYRGLSYNEQFF	TGTGCCAGCAGCTACAGGGGGCTCTCCTACAATGAGCAGTTCTTC
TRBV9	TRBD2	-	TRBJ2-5	CASSVVGGGAIETQYF	TGTGCCAGCAGCGTAGTAGGCGGGGGGGCCATAGAGACCCAGTACTTC
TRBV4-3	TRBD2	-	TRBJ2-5	CASSQGIARGGRETQYF	TGCGCCAGCAGCCAAGGGATAGCGCGGGGGGGCCGAGAGACCCAGTACTTC
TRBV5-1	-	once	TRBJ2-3	CASSFSGGTDTQYF	TGCGCCAGCAGCTTTTCAGGGGGGACAGATACGCAGTATTTT
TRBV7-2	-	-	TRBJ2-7	CASSQDAGEQYF	TGTGCCAGCAGTCAAGACGCCGGGGAGCAGTACTTC
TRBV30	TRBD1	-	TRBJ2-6	CAGTGVYSGANVLTF	TGTGCTGGGACAGGTGTCTACTCTGGGGCCAACGTCCTGACTTTC
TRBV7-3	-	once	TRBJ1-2	CASSLGRGNYGYTF	TGTGCCAGCAGCCTAGGGAGGGGTAACTATGGCTACACCTTC
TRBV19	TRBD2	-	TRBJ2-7	CASSIGTSEYYEQYF	TGTGCCAGTAGTATTGGGACTAGCGAATACTACGAGCAGTACTTC
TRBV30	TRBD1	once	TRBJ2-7	CAWRDRGFYEQYF	TGTGCCTGGAGGGACAGGGGGTTCTACGAGCAGTACTTC
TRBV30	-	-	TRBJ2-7	CAWSTGTYSYEQYF	TGTGCCTGGTCCACCGGGACATACTCCTACGAGCAGTACTTC
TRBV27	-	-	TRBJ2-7	CASSPSSYEQYF	TGTGCCAGCAGTCCCAGCTCCTACGAGCAGTACTTC
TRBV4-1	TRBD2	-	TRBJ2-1	CASSQDLSGGALGEQFF	TGCGCCAGCAGCCAAGACCTTAGCGGGGGGGCATTGGGTGAGCAGTTCTTC
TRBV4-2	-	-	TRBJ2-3	CASSQDTGLSVTQYF	TGTGCCAGCAGCCAAGATACGGGACTCTCCGTTACGCAGTATTTT
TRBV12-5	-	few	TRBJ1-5	CASGSTQGGLDQPQHF	TGTGCTAGTGGTTCGACACAGGGTGGTCTTGATCAGCCCCAGCATTTT
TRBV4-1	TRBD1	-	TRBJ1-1	CASSQPWGTGEAFF	TGCGCCAGCAGCCAGCCCTGGGGGACAGGGGAAGCTTTCTTT
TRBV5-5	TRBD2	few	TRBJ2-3	CASSLEASGGNTQYF	TGTGCCAGCAGCTTGGAGGCTAGCGGGGGAAATACGCAGTATTTT
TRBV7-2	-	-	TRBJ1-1	CASSLVGRYTEAFF	TGTGCCAGCAGCTTAGTCGGCAGGTACACTGAAGCTTTCTTT
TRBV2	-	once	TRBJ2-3	CASRDPGVADTQYF	TGTGCCAGCCGGGACCCGGGGGTCGCAGATACGCAGTATTTT
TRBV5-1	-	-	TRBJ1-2	CASSMTADGYTF	TGCGCCAGCAGTATGACGGCGGATGGCTACACCTTC
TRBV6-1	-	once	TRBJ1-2	CASMGAGYGYTF	TGTGCCAGCATGGGCGCAGGCTATGGCTACACCTTC
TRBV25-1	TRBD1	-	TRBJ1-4	CASSERTGTEKLFF	TGTGCCAGCAGTGAAAGGACAGGGACTGAAAAACTGTTTTTT
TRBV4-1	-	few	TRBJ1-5	CASSQIQGRGNQPQHF	TGCGCCAGCAGCCAAATACAGGGAAGGGGCAATCAGCCCCAGCATTTT
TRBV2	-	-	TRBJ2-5	CASSEETSNQYF	TGTGCCAGCAGTGAAGAGACTAGTAACCAGTACTTC
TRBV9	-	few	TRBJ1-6	CASSPQSGGSPLHF	TGTGCCAGCAGCCCACAAAGCGGGGGTTCACCCCTCCACTTT
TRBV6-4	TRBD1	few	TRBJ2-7	CASSGQGICLSYEQYF	TGTGCCAGCAGCGGACAGGGAATCTGCTTATCCTACGAGCAGTACTTC
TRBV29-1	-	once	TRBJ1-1	CSVEGDTEAFF	TGCAGCGTTGAGGGGGACACCGAAGCTTTCTTT
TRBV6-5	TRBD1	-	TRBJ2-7	CASSYSAGQGAREQYF	TGTGCCAGCAGTTACTCTGCGGGACAGGGGGCGAGGGAGCAGTACTTC
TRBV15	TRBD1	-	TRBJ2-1	CASSQGAGNEQFF	TGTGCCAGCTCTCAGGGGGCGGGCAATGAGCAGTTCTTC
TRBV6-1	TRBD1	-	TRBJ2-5	CASSDLGGIVTQYF	TGTGCCAGCAGTGATTTAGGGGGCATCGTGACCCAGTACTTC
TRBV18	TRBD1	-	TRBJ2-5	CASSPRQGWASSETQYF	TGTGCCAGCTCACCCCGACAGGGCTGGGCATCGAGCGAGACCCAGTACTTC
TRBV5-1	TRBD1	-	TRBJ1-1	CASSQPGQGTEAFF	TGCGCCAGCAGCCAGCCGGGACAGGGAACTGAAGCTTTCTTT
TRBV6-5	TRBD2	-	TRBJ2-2	CASSYGLAGTGELFF	TGTGCCAGCAGCTACGGACTAGCGGGGACCGGGGAGCTGTTTTTT
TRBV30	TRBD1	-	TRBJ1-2	CAWTPGQGTEGYTF	TGTGCCTGGACCCCGGGACAGGGGACGGAGGGCTACACCTTC